These 29 T cell receptor beta chains were sequenced from one sample in a study of T and B cells in COVID-19 patients. From blood, 250-500 ng of genomic DNA served as TRB template. TRB rearrangements were amplified by multiplex PCR with BIOMED2 TRB-A/B primers. Via MiXCR, TCRdb re-called the multiplex PCR reads, giving one row per CDR3 protein. This sample has approximately 11,000 distinct CDR3 sequences, with roughly 30% found just once. Sequenced sample: blood. The receptors stem from a human donor who had recovered from COVID-19.

The table lists this clonotype with many counts. The chain uses TRBV7-6 and TRBJ2-7; TRBD2 might be the D (6 bases). V lost 1 base and J 9 bases, leaving 10 bases between the germline ends. CDR1 is SGHVS, CDR2 FNYEAQ, per germline. This CDR3 region has 12 residues. CDR3 nucleotides: TGTGCCAGCAGCTTAGGTGGGGGGTCGCAGTACTTC. Residues: CASSLGGGSQYF.

Relative to its sample, this clonotype is medium-sized. This chain connects TRBV6-6 to TRBJ2-7, with unresolved D. In germline, CDR1 is MNHNY, CDR2 SVGAGI (reference sequence). The CDR3 is 12 residues long. Trimming took 4 bases from V and 10 from J, leaving 14 bases between them. The CDR3 here is CASSLNFDLQYF. The CDR3 region has the DNA TGTGCCAGCAGTTTAAACTTCGACCTACAGTACTTC.

With respect to this clonotype: Being one base from a much bigger clone, this may be a read error. The V and J genes are TRBV30 and TRBJ2-1, with TRBD2 matching over 8 bases. The end of the DNA fits TRBJ2-7 better, so the J call may be wrong. The germline V gene encodes CDR1 GTSNPN and CDR2 SVGIG (reference sequence). This CDR3 is built from 14 residues. The CDR3 region is CAWNSGISYNEQYF. CDR3 in DNA: TGTGCCTGGAATAGCGGGATCTCCTACAATGAGCAGTACTTC.

This chain links TRBV7-2 with TRBJ2-1; D is perhaps TRBD1 or TRBD2 (5 bases each). This CDR3 has 15 amino acids. Per germline, CDR1 SGHTA and CDR2 FQGNSA. V was trimmed by 5 bases and J by 6 bases, leaving 17 bases between them. The CDR3 spells CASSTASSRGNEQFF. The CDR3 nucleotides are TGTGCCAGCAGCACCGCCTCATCGAGGGGCAATGAGCAGTTCTTC.

The CDR3 is CASIPTQGVLNYGYTF. DNA for the CDR3: TGTGCCAGTATCCCAACACAGGGAGTGTTAAACTATGGCTACACCTTC. The chain links TRBV19 to TRBJ1-2; D is possibly TRBD1 (6 bases). The CDR3 length is 16 residues. The germline V gene encodes CDR1 LNHDA and CDR2 SQIVND (reference sequence). Trimming stripped 7 bases from V and 2 bases from J, with 20 bases between.

This clonotype was detected a few times. V is TRBV11-2 and J is TRBJ1-5; D call uncertain. CDR1 SGHAT and CDR2 FQNNGV come from the germline V gene. Trimming shortened V by 3 bases and J by 5 bases, and 14 bases separated the two germline ends. CDR3 size: 15 residues. The CDR3 DNA is TGTGCCAGCAGCTTCGCGGCCGGGAAGGATCAGCCCCAGCATTTT. Translation gives CASSFAAGKDQPQHF.

This chain uses TRBV7-9 with TRBJ2-2, with 14 bases fitting TRBD2. Trimming removed 4 bases from V and 4 bases from J; junction bases left unmatched: 14. CDR3 length: 20 residues. CDR1 and CDR2 from the germline V gene are SEHNR and FQNEAQ (reference sequence). The CDR3 bases are TGTGCCAGCAGCTCCCGACTAGCGGGAGGGAGATCGCGGGTCACCGGGGAGCTGTTTTTT. As protein: CASSSRLAGGRSRVTGELFF.

This clonotype appeared many times. CDR3 nucleotide sequence: TGTGCCAGCAGGGGGACAGTACCCGCTGAAAAACTGTTTTTT. Residues: CASRGTVPAEKLFF. The chain employs TRBV27 and TRBJ1-4, with 7 bases that match TRBD1. The CDR3 is 14 residues long. The germline gives CDR1 MNHEY, CDR2 SMNVEV (reference sequence). The V segment lost 6 bases and the J segment 7 bases; nucleotides outside the gene matches: 8.

This clonotype was seen more than once but under ten times. The V and J genes are TRBV27 and TRBJ1-2; 7 bases line up with TRBD1. The germline V gene encodes CDR1 MNHEY and CDR2 SMNVEV (reference sequence). This CDR3 region has 16 residues. The J segment lost 8 bases and the V segment lost 4 bases, leaving 16 bases of the junction unmatched. CDR3 amino acids: CASSYSRRQGRSGYTF. CDR3 sequence (DNA): TGTGCCAGCAGTTACTCGAGGAGACAGGGAAGGAGCGGCTACACCTTC.

The V call is TRBV20-1, the J call TRBJ2-7; 13 nucleotides line up with TRBD2. The germline gives CDR1 DFQATT, CDR2 SNEGSKA (reference sequence). The junction had 10 bases not matched to a gene; V was cut back by 5 bases and J by 3 bases. This CDR3 comprises 16 residues. CDR3 in amino acids: CSADRPGLAGLYEQYF. In DNA, the CDR3 is TGCAGTGCTGACAGACCGGGACTAGCGGGACTCTACGAGCAGTACTTC.

This clonotype came up a few times. The chain links TRBV27 to TRBJ1-2, with D possibly TRBD1 on 5 matching bases. The CDR3 has 14 residues. Germline lookup yields CDR1 MNHEY and CDR2 SMNVEV (reference sequence). The V gene lost 6 bases and the J gene lost 6 bases, with 17 bases spanning the gap. The CDR3: CASSRSGRNNGYTF. In nucleotides, the CDR3 is TGTGCCAGCAGCCGATCGGGACGGAATAATGGCTACACCTTC.

This clonotype has at least ten counts. This chain links TRBV27 with TRBJ2-3, with 13 bases lining up with TRBD2. Germline V CDR1 and CDR2: MNHEY, SMNVEV (reference sequence). The CDR3 runs 19 residues. The J segment lost 2 bases and the V segment lost 1 base, leaving 9 bases of the junction unmatched. CDR3: CASSLLRGGLAGYTDTQYF. The CDR3 coding sequence is TGTGCCAGCAGTTTATTAAGGGGGGGACTAGCGGGATACACAGATACGCAGTATTTT.

The rearrangement joins TRBV11-3 to TRBJ2-7; TRBD1 matches at 8 bases. V was pared by 6 bases and J by 7 bases, with 11 bases of the junction left unmatched. The CDR3 consists of 14 residues. The germline gives CDR1 SGHNT, CDR2 YENEEA. The CDR3, as DNA: TGTGCCAGCAGGCAGACAGGGGAGTTCGGGGAGCAGTACTTC. Translating gives CASRQTGEFGEQYF.

CDR3 sequence (DNA): TGCGCCAGCAGCTTGGAAGGGGGTAGAAACACCATATATTTT. It is translated as CASSLEGGRNTIYF. V usage is TRBV5-1 and J usage is TRBJ1-3; tentatively, D is TRBD1 (6 bases). V was trimmed by 0 bases and J by 5 bases, leaving 9 bases between them. CDR3 length: 14 residues. The V gene's germline CDR1 is SGHRS and CDR2 YFSETQ.

Only a few counts were recorded for this clonotype. The chain carries TRBV5-1 and TRBJ1-2; D is perhaps TRBD1 (5 bases). This CDR3 contains 14 residues. Trimming removed 5 bases at V and 6 bases at J, with 17 bases between. Germline CDR1 and CDR2: SGHRS and YFSETQ. In nucleotides, the CDR3 is TGCGCCAGCAGTTACGGGGGAGGGCTAGATGGCTACACCTTC. This codes for CASSYGGGLDGYTF.

About this clonotype: This sequence may be a read error, since a much larger clone differs from it by one base. This sequence joins TRBV27 and TRBJ2-7, with TRBD1 matching over 7 bases. Per the germline V gene, CDR1 is MNHEY and CDR2 is SMNVEV (reference sequence). V lost 3 bases, J lost 7 bases, and 6 bases stayed unmatched. CDR3 size: 13 residues. CDR3: CASSFDRAHEQYF. The DNA of the CDR3 is TGTGCCAGCAGTTTTGACAGGGCTCATGAGCAGTACTTC.

This clonotype ranks as medium-sized. The V call is TRBV6-5, the J call TRBJ2-3; D is undetermined. CDR3 length: 13 amino acids. Germline V gives CDR1 MNHEY, CDR2 SVGAGI. The V end lost 5 bases, the J end lost 10 bases, and 16 bases lay between the germline ends. CDR3 sequence (DNA): TGTGCCAGCAGTAACGACCAGGCGGTCGCGCAGTATTTT. The encoded protein is CASSNDQAVAQYF.

V gene TRBV6-5 combines with J gene TRBJ2-1; 7 bases fit TRBD2. J gave up 6 bases and V 7 bases, and 12 bases lay outside the gene matches. The CDR3 totals 15 residues. The germline CDR1 and CDR2 sequences are MNHEY and SVGAGI. CDR3 sequence (DNA): TGTGCCAGCACCACCCCCAGGGAGGGACTCAATGAGCAGTTCTTC. This codes for CASTTPREGLNEQFF.

V gene TRBV20-1 combines with J gene TRBJ2-3; perhaps TRBD1 as D (6 bases). V lost 6 bases and J lost 2, with 12 bases in between. The CDR3 consists of 13 residues. CDR1 and CDR2 from the germline V gene are DFQATT and SNEGSKA (reference sequence). DNA of the CDR3: TGCAGTGCCCCGGGACAACTCACAGATACGCAGTATTTT. Translating it yields CSAPGQLTDTQYF.

This clonotype was recorded a few times. The chain links TRBV7-2 to TRBJ2-3; a possible D gene is TRBD2 (5 bases). CDR1 and CDR2 from the germline V gene are SGHTA and FQGNSA. The CDR3 runs to 13 residues. V lost 5 bases to trimming and J lost 4 bases, with 10 bases between them. The CDR3 loop is CASSRGGSDTQYF. CDR3 DNA: TGTGCCAGCAGCCGCGGAGGTTCAGATACGCAGTATTTT.

Here the CDR3 reads CASSLRVEDLYGYTF. The CDR3 DNA follows: TGTGCCAGCAGTTTAAGGGTGGAGGACCTCTATGGCTACACCTTC. V is TRBV27 and J is TRBJ1-2; the D is unclear. The V gene's germline CDR1 is MNHEY and CDR2 SMNVEV (reference sequence). Trimming removed 2 bases at V and 4 bases at J, with 14 bases between. CDR3 size: 15 residues.

This CDR3 reads CASSLGDSRPEKLFF. Here the CDR3 DNA reads TGCGCCAGCAGCTTGGGGGACTCCCGACCCGAAAAACTGTTTTTT. The chain links TRBV5-1 to TRBJ1-4; TRBD1 might be the D (5 bases). The CDR3 contains 15 residues. V was cut by 0 bases and J by 8 bases, with 14 bases left in between. The germline V gene has CDR1 SGHRS and CDR2 YFSETQ.

This clonotype occurred many times. This chain uses TRBV5-4 with TRBJ2-5, with D unresolved. The CDR3 extends over 11 amino acids. Germline-derived CDR1 and CDR2 are SGHNT and YYREEE (reference sequence). V was pared by 4 bases and J by 5 bases, with 6 bases between. Here the CDR3 reads CASSLMETQYF. DNA of the CDR3: TGTGCCAGCAGCCTAATGGAGACCCAGTACTTC.

The gene calls are TRBV6-1 and TRBJ1-1; 9 nucleotides agree with TRBD1. Germline V gives CDR1 MNHNS, CDR2 SASEGT. With 9 bases clipped from V and 1 base from J, the junction kept 3 bases outside the gene matches. The CDR3 is 13 amino acids. The CDR3 region is CASTQGANTEAFF. CDR3 DNA sequence: TGTGCCAGTACACAGGGGGCGAACACTGAAGCTTTCTTT.

The V and J genes are TRBV18 and TRBJ1-4, with D unresolved. The V end was cut by 3 bases, the J end by 4 bases, with 15 bases between. The CDR3 extends over 16 amino acids. Germline V gene data show CDR1 as KGHSH and CDR2 as LQKENI. The CDR3 spells CASSPRTATHNEKLFF. As DNA, the CDR3 is TGTGCCAGCTCACCCCGGACCGCCACACATAATGAAAAACTGTTTTTT.

By its share, this clonotype is medium-sized. V is TRBV29-1 and J is TRBJ2-7; D unresolved. The V gene lost 2 bases and the J gene lost 1 base, with 6 bases spanning the gap. The CDR3 runs to 12 residues. In germline, CDR1 is SQVTM, CDR2 ANQGSEA. The CDR3 sequence: CSVETGSYEQYF. CDR3 in DNA: TGCAGCGTTGAAACGGGTTCCTACGAGCAGTACTTC.

This clonotype was observed a few times. V usage is TRBV7-6 and J usage is TRBJ1-3; tentative D call: TRBD1 (6 bases). The CDR3 extends over 15 amino acids. In germline, CDR1 is SGHVS, CDR2 FNYEAQ. V dropped 9 bases and J dropped 3 bases, with 18 bases sitting between them. CDR3 DNA sequence: TGTGCCAGTCGACACAGGGAAACCAGTGGAAACACCATATATTTT. Translated: CASRHRETSGNTIYF.

This clonotype is medium-sized within its sample. This rearrangement joins TRBV29-1 to TRBJ2-1, with unresolved D. V lost 6 bases to trimming and J lost 8 bases, with 11 bases between them. In germline, CDR1 is SQVTM, CDR2 ANQGSEA. This CDR3 comprises 11 residues. CDR3 bases: TGCAGCGTGGCTCTTATGGATGAGCAGTTCTTC. Its protein is CSVALMDEQFF.

In its sample, this clonotype was seen many times. V is TRBV6-5 and J is TRBJ1-5; D remains ambiguous. The length of the CDR3 is 13 residues. The ends were cut back, 2 bases at V and 5 bases at J, with 7 bases in the middle. The germline gives CDR1 MNHEY, CDR2 SVGAGI. The CDR3 nucleotides are TGTGCCAGCAGTTACAATCTGGATCAGCCCCAGCATTTT. Its protein is CASSYNLDQPQHF.